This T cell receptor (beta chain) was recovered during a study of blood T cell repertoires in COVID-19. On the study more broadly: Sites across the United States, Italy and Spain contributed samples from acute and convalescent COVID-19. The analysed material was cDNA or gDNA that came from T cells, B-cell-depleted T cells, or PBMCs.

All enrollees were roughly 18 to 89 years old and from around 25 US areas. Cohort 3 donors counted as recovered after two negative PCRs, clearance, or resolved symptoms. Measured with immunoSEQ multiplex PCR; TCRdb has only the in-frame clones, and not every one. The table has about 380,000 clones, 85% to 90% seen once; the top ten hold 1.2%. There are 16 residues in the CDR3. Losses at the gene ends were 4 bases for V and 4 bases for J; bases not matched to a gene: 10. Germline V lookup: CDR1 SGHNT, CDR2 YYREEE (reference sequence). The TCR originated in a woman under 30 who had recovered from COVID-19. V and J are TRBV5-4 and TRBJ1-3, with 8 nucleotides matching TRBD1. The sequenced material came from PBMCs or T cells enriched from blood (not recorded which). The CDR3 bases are TGTGCCAGCAGCGCGGCAGGGGGCGCGTCAGGAAACACCATATATTTT. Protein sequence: CASSAAGGASGNTIYF.